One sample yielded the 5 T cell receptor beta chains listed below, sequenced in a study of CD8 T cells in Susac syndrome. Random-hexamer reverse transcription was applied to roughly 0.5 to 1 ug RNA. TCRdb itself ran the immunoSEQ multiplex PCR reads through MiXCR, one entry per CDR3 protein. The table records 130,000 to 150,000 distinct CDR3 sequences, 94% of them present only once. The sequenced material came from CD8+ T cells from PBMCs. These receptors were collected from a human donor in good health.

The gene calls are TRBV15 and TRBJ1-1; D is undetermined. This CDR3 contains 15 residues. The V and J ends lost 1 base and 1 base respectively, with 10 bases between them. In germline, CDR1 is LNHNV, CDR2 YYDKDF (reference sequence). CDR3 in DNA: TGTGCCACCAGCAGAGGACGGGTGTGGAACACTGAAGCTTTCTTT. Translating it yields CATSRGRVWNTEAFF.

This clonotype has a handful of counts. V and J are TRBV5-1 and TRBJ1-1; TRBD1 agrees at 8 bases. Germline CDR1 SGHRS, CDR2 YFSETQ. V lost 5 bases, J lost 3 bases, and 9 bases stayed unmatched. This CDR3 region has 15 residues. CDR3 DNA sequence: TGCGCCAGCAGACAGGGGGGCTACAGTTACACTGAAGCTTTCTTT. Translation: CASRQGGYSYTEAFF. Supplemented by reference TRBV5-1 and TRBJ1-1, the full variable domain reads KAGVTQTPRYLIKTRGQQVTLSCSPISGHRSVSWYQQTPGQGLQFLFEYFSETQRNKGNFPGRFSGRQFSNSRSEMNVSTLELGDSALYLCASRQGGYSYTEAFFGQGTRLTVV.

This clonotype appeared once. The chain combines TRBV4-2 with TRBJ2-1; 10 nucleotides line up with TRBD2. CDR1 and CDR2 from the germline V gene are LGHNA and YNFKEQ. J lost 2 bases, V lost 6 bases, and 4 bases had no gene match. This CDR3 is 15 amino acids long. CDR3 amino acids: CASRIAGGAYNEQFF. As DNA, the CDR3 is TGTGCCAGCAGGATAGCGGGAGGTGCCTACAATGAGCAGTTCTTC.

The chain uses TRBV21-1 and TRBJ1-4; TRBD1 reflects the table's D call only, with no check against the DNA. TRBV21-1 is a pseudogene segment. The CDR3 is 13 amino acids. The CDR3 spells CASSKVWDKELFF. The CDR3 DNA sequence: TGTGCCAGCAGCAAAGTATGGGACAAGGAACTGTTTTTT.

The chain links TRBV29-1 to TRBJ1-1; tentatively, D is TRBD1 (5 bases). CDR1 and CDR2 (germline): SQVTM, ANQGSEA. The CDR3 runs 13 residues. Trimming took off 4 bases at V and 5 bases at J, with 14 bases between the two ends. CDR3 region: CSVVDGGLTEAFF. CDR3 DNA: TGCAGCGTTGTAGACGGGGGACTGACTGAAGCTTTCTTT.